A single T cell receptor beta chain is shown here with its context. Its antigen target is currently unknown. Base quality data are lacking; no much larger clone is found one base away. This sample was included in a study of blood T cell repertoires in COVID-19 (TCRdb year 2020). With regard to the full study: Samples from collaborators originated in the United States, Italy and Spain and spanned both the acute and convalescent phases of COVID-19. The material from the prospective study consisted of cDNA or gDNA derived from T cells, B-cell-depleted T cells, or PBMCs. The dataset comprised deeply sampled blood TCRbeta repertoires from subjects exposed to, actively infected with, or recovered from COVID-19. The repertoires were released in a freely available public database meant as a resource for research on the immune response to SARS-CoV-2. The samples were drawn from two sources: the first 160 participants of the ongoing ImmuneRACE study, and 1,200 or so subjects contributed by 6 global collaborators. A de-identified subject ID, COVID-19 status, age in years and sex were almost always included in the sample metadata. HLA class I and class II types, where available, came from metadata supplied by the sample provider rather than from assay-based typing. What the research found in general, with its limitations: The quantity of clinical and demographic metadata differed by source and by participant and was supplied without curation.

Each collaborating institution followed its own protocols to collect whole blood in K2EDTA tubes. Collaborator samples were shipped for TCRbeta analysis as frozen whole blood, isolated PBMCs, or DNA extracted from either sample type. The immunoSEQ Assay, a bias-controlled multiplex PCR, was used to amplify TCRbeta CDR3 regions from genomic DNA. The study's processing was this. Nucleated cell counts per sample were estimated from amplification of reference gene primers within the assay. To quantify the absolute abundance of each unique TCRbeta CDR3 rearrangement, sequence reads were collapsed and filtered. For each sample, productive Simpson clonality was calculated as the square root of Simpson's diversity index across productive rearrangements. Held by TCRdb, this immuneACCESS table contains in-frame sequences only and omits some clones. Under half of the omission traces to an unresolved V gene where checked; the cause of the rest is unknown. V and J calls and clone size follow that table, whereas D and trimming were derived from the DNA. The sample includes about 40,000 clones, with around 85% observed a single time. The ten biggest clones cover 2% to 3% of the sample.

CDR1 and CDR2 (KGHSH, LQKENI) derive from the germline V gene. The CDR3 covers 15 residues, taking in both the cysteine and the phenylalanine. The retained sequence is limited to the CDR3, 45 bases, with the frame set at the first base. Relative to germline, V is missing 3 bases and J is missing 4 bases, with 8 bases of the junction outside any gene match. The chain is assembled from TRBV18 and TRBJ1-1; TRBD1 aligns with 7 central bases. The origin of this receptor is a woman aged 60-75 years with acute or convalescent COVID-19. Sequenced sample: peripheral blood. Here the CDR3 is given as CASSPDRDFGTEAFF. The DNA is TGTGCCAGCTCACCCGACAGGGATTTTGGCACTGAAGCTTTCTTT.